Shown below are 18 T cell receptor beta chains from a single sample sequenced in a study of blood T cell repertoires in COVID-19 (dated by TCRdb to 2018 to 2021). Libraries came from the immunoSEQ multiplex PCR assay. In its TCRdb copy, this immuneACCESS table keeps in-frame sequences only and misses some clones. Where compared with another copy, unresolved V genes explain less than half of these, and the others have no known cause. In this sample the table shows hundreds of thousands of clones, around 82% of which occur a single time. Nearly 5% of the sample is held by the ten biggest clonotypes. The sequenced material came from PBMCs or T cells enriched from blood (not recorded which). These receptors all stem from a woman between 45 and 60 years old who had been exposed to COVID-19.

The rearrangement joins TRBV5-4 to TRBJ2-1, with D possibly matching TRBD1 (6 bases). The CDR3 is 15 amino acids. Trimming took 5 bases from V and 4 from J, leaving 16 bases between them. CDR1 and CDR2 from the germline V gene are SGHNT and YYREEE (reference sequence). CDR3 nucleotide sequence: TGTGCCAGCAGTCCTAAACCGGGACAATACAATGAGCAGTTCTTC. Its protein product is CASSPKPGQYNEQFF.

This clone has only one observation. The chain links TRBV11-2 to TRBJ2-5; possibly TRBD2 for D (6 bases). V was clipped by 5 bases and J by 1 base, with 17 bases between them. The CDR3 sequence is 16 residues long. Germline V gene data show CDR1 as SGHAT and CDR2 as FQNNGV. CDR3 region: CASSIGTLPLQETQYF. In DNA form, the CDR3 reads TGTGCCAGCAGCATTGGGACTTTGCCCCTCCAAGAGACCCAGTACTTC.

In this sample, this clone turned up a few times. CDR3 protein: CASSRGSSGNTIYF. CDR3 bases: TGTGCCAGCAGTCGGGGTTCCTCTGGAAACACCATATATTTT. The rearrangement links TRBV6-5 to TRBJ1-3; D remains ambiguous. There are 14 residues in the CDR3. CDR1 MNHEY and CDR2 SVGAGI come from the germline V gene. The V end was cut by 5 bases, the J end by 0 bases, with 8 bases between.

The CDR3, as DNA: TGTGCCAGCTCACCGGAGACAGGGATCATGAACACTGAAGCTTTCTTT. Its translation is CASSPETGIMNTEAFF. This chain links TRBV18 with TRBJ1-1, with 7 bases matching TRBD1. CDR1 and CDR2 (germline): KGHSH, LQKENI. There are 16 residues in the CDR3. J gave up 0 bases and V 3 bases, and 7 bases lay outside the gene matches.

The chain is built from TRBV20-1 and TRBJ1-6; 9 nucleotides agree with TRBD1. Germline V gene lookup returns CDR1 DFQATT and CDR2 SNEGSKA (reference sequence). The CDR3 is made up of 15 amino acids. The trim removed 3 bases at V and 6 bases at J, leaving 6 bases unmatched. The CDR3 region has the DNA TGCAGTGCTAGTCCCGGGACAGGGAGTAATTCACCCCTCCACTTT. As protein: CSASPGTGSNSPLHF.

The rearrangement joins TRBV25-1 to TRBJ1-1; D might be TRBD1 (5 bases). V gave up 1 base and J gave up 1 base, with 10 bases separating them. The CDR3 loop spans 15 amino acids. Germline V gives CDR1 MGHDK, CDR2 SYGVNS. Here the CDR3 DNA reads TGTGCCAGCAGTGAATGGGGCCCGGCGAACACTGAAGCTTTCTTT. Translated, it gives CASSEWGPANTEAFF.

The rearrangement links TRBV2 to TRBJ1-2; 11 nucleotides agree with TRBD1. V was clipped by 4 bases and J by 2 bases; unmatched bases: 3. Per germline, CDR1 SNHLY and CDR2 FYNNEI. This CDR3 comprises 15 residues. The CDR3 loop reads CASSGTGGVNYGYTF. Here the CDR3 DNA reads TGTGCCAGCAGTGGGACAGGGGGCGTGAACTATGGCTACACCTTC.

The CDR3, as DNA: TGTGCCAGCAGTTCGGACTACGTGGGAAACACCATATATTTT. Translated: CASSSDYVGNTIYF. This chain uses TRBV6-6 with TRBJ1-3; D unresolved. Trimming removed 4 bases from V and 4 bases from J, with 11 bases in between. The CDR3 runs to 14 residues. CDR1 and CDR2 from the germline V gene are MNHNY and SVGAGI (reference sequence).

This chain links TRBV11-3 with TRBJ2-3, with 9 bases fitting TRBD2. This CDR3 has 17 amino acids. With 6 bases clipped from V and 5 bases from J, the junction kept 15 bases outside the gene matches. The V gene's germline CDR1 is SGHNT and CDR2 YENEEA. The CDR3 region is CASSQGVSSGERDTQYF. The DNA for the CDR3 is TGTGCCAGCAGTCAAGGGGTCTCTAGCGGGGAGAGAGATACGCAGTATTTT.

The CDR3 spells CASSVGQGKNEKLFF. CDR3 DNA sequence: TGTGCCAGCAGCGTAGGACAGGGTAAAAATGAAAAACTGTTTTTT. V gene TRBV7-2 combines with J gene TRBJ1-4, with 8 bases identical to TRBD1. V was pared by 5 bases and J by 5 bases, with 7 bases of the junction left unmatched. Germline CDR1 is SGHTA and CDR2 is FQGNSA. The CDR3 loop spans 15 amino acids.

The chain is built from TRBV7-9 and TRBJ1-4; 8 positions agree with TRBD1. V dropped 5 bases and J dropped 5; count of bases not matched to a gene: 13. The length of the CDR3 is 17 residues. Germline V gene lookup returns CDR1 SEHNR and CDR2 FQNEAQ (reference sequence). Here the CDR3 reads CASSPAPQGALNEKLFF. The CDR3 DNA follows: TGTGCCAGCAGCCCCGCCCCCCAGGGGGCGTTGAATGAAAAACTGTTTTTT.

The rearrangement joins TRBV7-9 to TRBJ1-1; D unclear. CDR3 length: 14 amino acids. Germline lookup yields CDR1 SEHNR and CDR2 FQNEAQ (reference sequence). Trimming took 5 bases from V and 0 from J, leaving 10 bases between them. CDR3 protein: CASSADYMNTEAFF. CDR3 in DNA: TGTGCCAGCAGCGCAGACTACATGAACACTGAAGCTTTCTTT.

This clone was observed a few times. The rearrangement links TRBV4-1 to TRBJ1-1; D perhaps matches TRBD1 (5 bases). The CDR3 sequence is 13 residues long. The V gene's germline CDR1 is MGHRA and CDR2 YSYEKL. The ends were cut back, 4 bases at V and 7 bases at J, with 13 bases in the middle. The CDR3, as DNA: TGCGCCAGCAGCCGAGTAAGCCAGGGTGAAGCTTTCTTT. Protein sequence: CASSRVSQGEAFF.

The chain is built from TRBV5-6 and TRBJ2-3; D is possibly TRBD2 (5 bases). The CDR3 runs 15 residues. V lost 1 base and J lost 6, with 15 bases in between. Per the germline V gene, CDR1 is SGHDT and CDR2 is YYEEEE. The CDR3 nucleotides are TGTGCCAGCAGCTTGATTAGGTCTAGAGGGGATACGCAGTATTTT. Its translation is CASSLIRSRGDTQYF.

CDR3 region: CASSFNLDSYEQYF. As DNA, the CDR3 is TGTGCCAGTAGTTTCAACTTAGACAGCTACGAGCAGTACTTC. The chain carries TRBV19 and TRBJ2-7, with D possibly matching TRBD1 (5 bases). Deletions cut 5 bases from V and 3 bases from J, with 14 bases between. Germline V CDR1 and CDR2: LNHDA, SQIVND (reference sequence). The CDR3 has 14 residues.

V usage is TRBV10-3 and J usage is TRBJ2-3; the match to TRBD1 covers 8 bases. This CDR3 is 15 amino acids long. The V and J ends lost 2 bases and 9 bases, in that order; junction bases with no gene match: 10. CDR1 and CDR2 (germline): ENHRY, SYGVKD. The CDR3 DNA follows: TGTGCCATCAGTGAGCCAGGGGGCACACGCGTCACGCAGTATTTT. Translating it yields CAISEPGGTRVTQYF.

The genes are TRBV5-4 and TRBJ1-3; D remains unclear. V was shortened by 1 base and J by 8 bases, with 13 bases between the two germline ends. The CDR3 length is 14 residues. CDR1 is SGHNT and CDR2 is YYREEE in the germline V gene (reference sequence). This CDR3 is CASSLRPLLDTIYF. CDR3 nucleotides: TGTGCCAGCAGCTTGCGCCCCCTCTTAGACACCATATATTTT.

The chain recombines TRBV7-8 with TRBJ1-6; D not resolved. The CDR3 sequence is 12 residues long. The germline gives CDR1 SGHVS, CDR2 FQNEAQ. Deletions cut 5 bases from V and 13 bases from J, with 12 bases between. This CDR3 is CASSPRGSPLHF. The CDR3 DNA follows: TGTGCCAGCAGCCCCCGAGGTTCTCCCCTCCACTTT. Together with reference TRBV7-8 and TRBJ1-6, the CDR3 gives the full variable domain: GAGVSQSPRYKVAKRGQDVALRCDPISGHVSLFWYQQALGQGPEFLTYFQNEAQLDKSGLPSDRFFAERPEGSVSTLKIQRTQQEDSAVYLCASSPRGSPLHFGNGTRLTVT.